This T cell receptor (beta chain) was obtained from a study of blood T cell repertoires in COVID-19. Background on the study: Sources were T cells, B-cell-depleted T cells, or PBMCs; the material itself was cDNA or gDNA.

The CDR3 runs to 15 residues. From germline, CDR1 is LNHDA and CDR2 SQIVND (reference sequence). Deletions cut 11 bases from V and 0 bases from J, with 19 bases between. Assay: immunoSEQ multiplex PCR; the TCRdb copy retains only in-frame clones and omits some. The sample holds 140,000 or so clones; about 82% are singletons and the top ten take around 2.9%. This chain connects TRBV19 to TRBJ1-1, with D unresolved. The sequence was obtained from a middle-aged man with acute or convalescent COVID-19. The specimen was peripheral blood. The CDR3 bases are TGTGCCTGCCAATCCTCCTACGGGTTGAACACTGAAGCTTTCTTT. Translated, it gives CACQSSYGLNTEAFF.